Shown below are 26 T cell receptor beta chains from a single sample sequenced in a study of long-term antiretroviral therapy in people with HIV. The libraries were made with immunoSEQ v3.0 at survey level. TCRdb keeps only in-frame clones here, not all; method: immunoSEQ multiplex PCR. The table includes 13,000 to 15,000 clones, 65% to 80% detected once. Material: unsorted PBMCs, obtained 3.1 years after starting antiretroviral therapy. The source of these receptors is a man between 40 and 49 years old with HIV.

The chain employs TRBV25-1 and TRBJ1-1; unclear D gene. The CDR3 consists of 13 residues. Germline CDR1 is MGHDK and CDR2 is SYGVNS. Trimming left V 4 bases short and J 2 bases short, with 8 bases between. DNA of the CDR3: TGTGCCAGCAGTGCGGCCGAAAACACTGAAGCTTTCTTT. It specifies CASSAAENTEAFF.

This chain connects TRBV5-1 to TRBJ1-3; no clear D. Trimming pared 0 bases from V and 0 bases from J, leaving 16 bases between. Germline lookup yields CDR1 SGHRS and CDR2 YFSETQ. The CDR3 has 18 residues. The CDR3 DNA reads TGCGCCAGCAGCTTGGCGGAGGGCAGCGGGGTCTCTGGAAACACCATATATTTT. As protein: CASSLAEGSGVSGNTIYF.

Worth noting for this clone: In the same sample, other DNA sequences code for this CDR3. The chain links TRBV5-4 to TRBJ1-1, with TRBD1 matching 9 bases. Germline-derived CDR1 and CDR2 are SGHNT and YYREEE (reference sequence). Trimming removed 0 bases from V and 8 bases from J; junction bases left unmatched: 5. The CDR3 spans 14 residues. In nucleotides, the CDR3 is TGTGCCAGCAGCTTGGCCGTAACAGGGGGCGAAGCTTTCTTT. Its translation: CASSLAVTGGEAFF.

This CDR3 is CASSFNLLGNEQFF. The CDR3 bases are TGTGCCAGCAGTTTTAACCTGCTGGGTAATGAGCAGTTCTTC. The rearrangement joins TRBV27 to TRBJ2-1; no clear D gene. CDR1 and CDR2 from the germline V gene are MNHEY and SMNVEV (reference sequence). Deletions cut 3 bases from V and 7 bases from J, with 13 bases between. This CDR3 is 14 amino acids long.

The genes are TRBV19 and TRBJ1-1, with 8 bases lining up with TRBD1. Germline CDR1 and CDR2: LNHDA and SQIVND (reference sequence). The CDR3 runs 15 residues. V was clipped by 3 bases and J by 4 bases; unmatched bases: 7. CDR3 sequence: CASSIGQGLGTEAFF. The CDR3 coding sequence is TGTGCCAGTAGTATTGGACAGGGTCTTGGCACTGAAGCTTTCTTT.

The genes are TRBV19 and TRBJ1-1; D ambiguous. V shed 0 bases and J shed 0 bases, with 11 bases lying between them. CDR1 is LNHDA and CDR2 is SQIVND in the germline V gene (reference sequence). The CDR3 extends over 16 amino acids. For the CDR3, the DNA is TGTGCCAGTAGTATAGATCCATATATAATGAACACTGAAGCTTTCTTT. Its translation is CASSIDPYIMNTEAFF.

The CDR3 is CASSQDRVSLNTEAFF. The CDR3 DNA is TGCGCCAGCAGCCAAGATCGAGTCAGCCTGAACACTGAAGCTTTCTTT. The V gene is TRBV4-1, the J gene TRBJ1-1; the D is unclear. The germline CDR1 and CDR2 sequences are MGHRA and YSYEKL. The V end was cut by 0 bases, the J end by 0 bases, with 11 bases between. The CDR3 covers 16 residues.

The chain links TRBV1 to TRBJ1-5; the table's D call TRBD1 went unverified against the DNA. TRBV1 constitutes a pseudogene. The CDR3 length is 19 residues. The CDR3 region is CTSSQESTGGQVHNQPQHF. The CDR3 region has the DNA TGCACCAGCAGCCAAGAATCGACTGGGGGACAGGTGCACAATCAGCCCCAGCATTTT.

The rearrangement joins TRBV10-3 to TRBJ1-5; a weak D match, TRBD1 (6 bases). The CDR3 spans 16 residues. The germline V gene encodes CDR1 ENHRY and CDR2 SYGVKD. Trimming took off 0 bases at V and 7 bases at J, with 16 bases between the two ends. CDR3 in amino acids: CAISESSGGRGQPQHF. CDR3 coding DNA: TGTGCCATCAGTGAGTCGTCCGGGGGGCGCGGGCAGCCCCAGCATTTT.

The chain employs TRBV28 and TRBJ1-6; no firm D call. CDR1 MDHEN and CDR2 SYDVKM come from the germline V gene. The CDR3 consists of 13 residues. V was clipped by 0 bases and J by 7 bases, with 4 bases between them. The CDR3 reads CASSLWENSPLHF. The CDR3 bases are TGTGCCAGCAGTTTATGGGAGAATTCACCCCTCCACTTT.

The sample holds a few counts of this clone. The chain couples TRBV28 to TRBJ1-4; D might be TRBD1 (5 bases). Deletions cut 1 base from V and 4 bases from J, with 13 bases between. CDR1 MDHEN and CDR2 SYDVKM come from the germline V gene. This CDR3 contains 16 residues. The DNA of the CDR3 is TGTGCCAGCAGTTTATCGCCGGGACCCATTAATGAAAAACTGTTTTTT. Translation: CASSLSPGPINEKLFF. The full variable domain, with the rest looked up from reference TRBV28 and TRBJ1-4, is DVKVTQSSRYLVKRTGEKVFLECVQDMDHENMFWYRQDPGLGLRLIYFSYDVKMKEKGDIPEGYSVSREKKERFSLILESASTNQTSMYLCASSLSPGPINEKLFFGSGTQLSVL.

This chain uses TRBV19 with TRBJ2-4, with 8 bases that match TRBD1. Germline values: CDR1 LNHDA, CDR2 SQIVND (reference sequence). CDR3 length equals 17 residues. Trimming removed 6 bases from V and 7 bases from J; junction bases left unmatched: 17. CDR3 in DNA: TGTGCCAGTAGCCGGACAGGGCCCAGAACGCGGTCCAACATTCAGTACTTC. It specifies CASSRTGPRTRSNIQYF.

The rearrangement links TRBV30 to TRBJ1-2, with D tentatively TRBD1 (6 bases). This CDR3 has 14 residues. Trimming took off 0 bases at V and 3 bases at J, with 11 bases between the two ends. Germline V lookup: CDR1 GTSNPN, CDR2 SVGIG (reference sequence). In DNA form, the CDR3 reads TGTGCCTGGAGTGTAATCAGGGGTGACTATGGCTACACCTTC. It codes for CAWSVIRGDYGYTF.

The chain has TRBV5-8 and TRBJ1-1; no firm D call. The V end lost 0 bases, the J end lost 6 bases, and 6 bases lay between the germline ends. Germline V CDR1 and CDR2: SGHTS, YDEGEE. This CDR3 has 12 amino acids. This CDR3 reads CASSLGKAEAFF. The CDR3 DNA reads as TGTGCCAGCAGCTTGGGCAAGGCTGAAGCTTTCTTT.

The chain is built from TRBV5-4 and TRBJ2-5, with unresolved D. This CDR3 is built from 12 residues. The V gene lost 3 bases and the J gene lost 4 bases, with 7 bases spanning the gap. The germline V gene encodes CDR1 SGHNT and CDR2 YYREEE (reference sequence). CDR3 in DNA: TGTGCCAGCAGCTCCGACACAGAGACCCAGTACTTC. This gives the protein CASSSDTETQYF.

This chain uses TRBV25-1 with TRBJ2-2; D unresolved. The CDR3 is 14 amino acids. CDR1 is MGHDK, CDR2 SYGVNS, per germline. The V gene lost 5 bases and the J gene lost 5 bases, with 12 bases spanning the gap. CDR3: CASSLKFGTGELFF. CDR3 DNA: TGTGCCAGCAGTTTAAAATTCGGGACCGGGGAGCTGTTTTTT. Variable domain in full (rest from reference TRBV25-1 and TRBJ2-2): EADIYQTPRYLVIGTGKKITLECSQTMGHDKMYWYQQDPGMELHLIHYSYGVNSTEKGDLSSESTVSRIRTEHFPLTLESARPSHTSQYLCASSLKFGTGELFFGEGSRLTVL.

This sequence joins TRBV30 and TRBJ2-1; the D gene is possibly TRBD2 (6 bases). This CDR3 region has 12 residues. Germline CDR1 reads GTSNPN; CDR2 reads SVGIG (reference sequence). The V end lost 0 bases, the J end lost 9 bases, and 9 bases lay between the germline ends. The CDR3 region has the DNA TGTGCCTGGAGTGTACCGCGGGGTGAGCAGTTCTTC. Translating gives CAWSVPRGEQFF.

This chain joins TRBV11-2 and TRBJ2-2; D may match TRBD1 or TRBD2 (5 bases each). From germline, CDR1 is SGHAT and CDR2 FQNNGV. Trimming shortened V by 6 bases and J by 3 bases, and 11 bases separated the two germline ends. The CDR3 sequence is 14 residues long. Written as DNA, the CDR3 is TGTGCCAGCAGTTCCGGGACCTACACCGGGGAGCTGTTTTTT. It is translated as CASSSGTYTGELFF.

This chain connects TRBV6-6 to TRBJ1-1; D remains unclear. The CDR3 consists of 14 residues. V was clipped by 0 bases and J by 4 bases, with 9 bases between them. CDR1 and CDR2 from the germline V gene are MNHNY and SVGAGI (reference sequence). The CDR3 sequence is CASSYSGLGTEAFF. DNA of the CDR3: TGTGCCAGCAGTTACTCGGGTTTAGGCACTGAAGCTTTCTTT.

The genes are TRBV18 and TRBJ2-2, with D possibly being TRBD1 or TRBD2 (6 bases each). CDR1 is KGHSH, CDR2 LQKENI, per germline. V was pared by 6 bases and J by 6 bases, with 17 bases between. The CDR3 sequence is 15 residues long. CDR3 in amino acids: CASSGLQGRSGELFF. In nucleotides, the CDR3 is TGTGCCAGCTCCGGCCTGCAGGGGAGGTCCGGGGAGCTGTTTTTT.

V usage is TRBV5-6 and J usage is TRBJ1-2, with 11 bases fitting TRBD1. In germline, CDR1 is SGHDT, CDR2 YYEEEE. The CDR3 runs to 14 residues. The V segment lost 0 bases and the J segment 7 bases; nucleotides outside the gene matches: 2. This CDR3 reads CASSLGTGGAGYTF. The DNA for the CDR3 is TGTGCCAGCAGCTTGGGGACAGGGGGCGCTGGCTACACCTTC. The full variable domain, rest sourced from reference TRBV5-6 and TRBJ1-2, is DAGVTQSPTHLIKTRGQQVTLRCSPKSGHDTVSWYQQALGQGPQFIFQYYEEEERQRGNFPDRFSGHQFPNYSSELNVNALLLGDSALYLCASSLGTGGAGYTFGSGTRLTVV.

The rearrangement uses TRBV5-1 and TRBJ2-6; perhaps TRBD2 as D (5 bases). The CDR3 totals 18 residues. The germline gives CDR1 SGHRS, CDR2 YFSETQ. Trimming cost V 4 bases and J 0 bases, with 17 bases left between them. The CDR3 here is CASSPGPTGSSGANVLTF. The DNA of the CDR3 is TGCGCCAGCAGCCCGGGCCCCACGGGGAGCTCTGGGGCCAACGTCCTGACTTTC.

A few counts support this clone. The chain has TRBV5-1 and TRBJ1-6, with 7 positions matching TRBD1. The CDR3 has 15 residues. Germline V lookup: CDR1 SGHRS, CDR2 YFSETQ. V lost 0 bases, J lost 6 bases, and 3 bases stayed unmatched. The CDR3 DNA reads TGCGCCAGCAGCTTGGGACAGGGTGGTAATTCACCCCTCCACTTT. Its translation is CASSLGQGGNSPLHF.

This clone is termed large. The rearrangement joins TRBV10-2 to TRBJ2-6; D uncertain. Trimming pared 2 bases from V and 0 bases from J, leaving 14 bases between. There are 18 residues in the CDR3. Germline V gives CDR1 WSHSY, CDR2 SAAADI. The CDR3 here is CASSEDPSGGSGANVLTF. In DNA, the CDR3 is TGCGCCAGCAGTGAGGACCCTTCCGGTGGCTCTGGGGCCAACGTCCTGACTTTC.

The chain has TRBV14 and TRBJ1-2; no definite D call. The length of the CDR3 is 15 residues. CDR1 SGHDN and CDR2 FVKESK come from the germline V gene. V was shortened by 4 bases and J by 0 bases, with 12 bases between the two germline ends. The CDR3 region has the DNA TGTGCCAGCAGCCCCCCCACCGGGACTAACTATGGCTACACCTTC. Encoded protein: CASSPPTGTNYGYTF.

This chain connects TRBV7-2 to TRBJ2-2; D ambiguous. This CDR3 contains 13 residues. Germline CDR1 SGHTA, CDR2 FQGNSA. Deletions cut 6 bases from V and 11 bases from J, with 16 bases between. In nucleotides, the CDR3 is TGTGCCAGCAGATCCGGGCGGCTCCAAGAGCTGTTTTTT. Its protein is CASRSGRLQELFF.